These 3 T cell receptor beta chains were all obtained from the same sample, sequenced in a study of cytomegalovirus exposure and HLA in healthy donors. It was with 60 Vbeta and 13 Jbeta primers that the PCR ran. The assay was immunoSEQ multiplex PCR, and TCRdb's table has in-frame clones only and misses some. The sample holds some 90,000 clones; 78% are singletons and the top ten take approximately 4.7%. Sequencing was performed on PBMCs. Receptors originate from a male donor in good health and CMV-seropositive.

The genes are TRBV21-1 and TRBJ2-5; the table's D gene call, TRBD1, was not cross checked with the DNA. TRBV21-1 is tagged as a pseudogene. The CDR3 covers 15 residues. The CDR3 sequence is CASSKVDRAQETQYF. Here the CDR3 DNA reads TGTGCCAGCAGCAAAGTTGACAGAGCCCAAGAGACCCAGTACTTC.

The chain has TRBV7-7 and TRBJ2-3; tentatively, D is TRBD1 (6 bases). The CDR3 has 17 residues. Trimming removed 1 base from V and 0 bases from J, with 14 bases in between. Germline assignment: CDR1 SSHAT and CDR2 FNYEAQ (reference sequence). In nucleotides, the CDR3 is TGTGCCAGCAGCTTAGGGGTTGGCAGGGGTAGCACAGATACGCAGTATTTT. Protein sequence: CASSLGVGRGSTDTQYF.

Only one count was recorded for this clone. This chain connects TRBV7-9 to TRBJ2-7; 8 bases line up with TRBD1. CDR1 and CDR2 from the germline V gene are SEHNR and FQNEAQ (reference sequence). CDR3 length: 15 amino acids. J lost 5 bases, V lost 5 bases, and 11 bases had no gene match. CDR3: CASSLLEGTGNEQYF. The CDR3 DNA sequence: TGTGCCAGCAGCCTACTCGAAGGGACAGGTAACGAGCAGTACTTC. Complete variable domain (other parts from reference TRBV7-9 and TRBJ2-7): DTGVSQNPRHKITKRGQNVTFRCDPISEHNRLYWYRQTLGQGPEFLTYFQNEAQLEKSRLLSDRFSAERPKGSFSTLEIQRTEQGDSAMYLCASSLLEGTGNEQYFGPGTRLTVT.